This T cell receptor beta chain was sequenced in a study of blood T cell repertoires in COVID-19. Libraries were prepared by immunoSEQ multiplex PCR; TCRdb keeps only in-frame clonotypes and omits some of them. This sample yields about 50,000 clones, of which around 80% are seen a single time; 16% belongs to the top ten. Germline V gene data show CDR1 as SGHRS and CDR2 as YFSETQ. This CDR3 region has 13 residues. J was trimmed by 6 bases and V by 5 bases; bases with no gene match: 8. What was sequenced was peripheral blood. The clonotype originates from a middle-aged man with acute or convalescent COVID-19. The chain recombines TRBV5-1 with TRBJ2-7; 7 bases map to TRBD1. As DNA, the CDR3 is TGCGCCAGCAGACGGGACAGTTCTCGCGAGCAGTACTTC. Translating gives CASRRDSSREQYF.